The TCR beta chain under discussion was sequenced for a study of T cells in Graves' hyperthyroidism and ophthalmopathy. Study summary: Peripheral blood was taken when the disease was first diagnosed, before any treatment began. Study observations and caveats: A 13 V-J signature model discriminated ophthalmopathy versus stable hyperthyroidism.

Ophthalmopathy patients showed a Clinical Activity Score of at least 3, NOSPECS grade of at least 4 and duration under 3 months. It was uncontrolled infection, other autoimmune disease, pregnancy or lactation that excluded patients. TCR beta CDR3 region amplification was performed from RNA transcripts. An initial round of RT-PCR targeting the TCR CDR3 relied on the HTBI primer set. TCRdb called the multiplex PCR reads again in MiXCR, with one record for every CDR3 protein. The top ten hold approximately 35% of the sample, which has fewer than 250,000 distinct CDR3 sequences, around 26% seen once. The sample holds many counts of this clonotype. Antigen specificity is unknown. V lost 7 bases and J 5 bases, leaving 17 bases between the germline ends. In germline, CDR1 is MNHNS, CDR2 SASEGT. This CDR3 contains 15 residues.

Input material: blood. The chain employs TRBV6-1 and TRBJ2-2, with D tentatively TRBD1 (5 bases). The sequence derives from a woman in her forties with Graves' ophthalmopathy. The CDR3 here is CASKGVRVVTGELFF. For the CDR3, the DNA is TGTGCCAGCAAAGGGGTCAGGGTCGTGACCGGGGAGCTGTTTTTT.